Listed here are 28 T cell receptor beta chains from one sample, sequenced in a study of blood T cell repertoires in COVID-19. Profiled with immunoSEQ multiplex PCR; TCRdb holds only in-frame clones, not every one. The profile covers 120,000 or so clones, with 70% to 80% appearing a single time and about 40% taken by the ten largest. Sequenced material: peripheral blood. The receptors were sampled from a man in his forties with active or convalescent COVID-19.

The CDR3 here is CASSQEGRGYTF. As DNA, the CDR3 is TGTGCCAGCAGCCAGGAGGGCCGTGGCTACACCTTC. This chain links TRBV12-3 or TRBV12-4 with TRBJ1-2; D not resolved. V was cut by 6 bases and J by 7 bases, with 12 bases left in between. This CDR3 has 12 amino acids.

This clone showed up just a few times. This chain joins TRBV19 and TRBJ2-3; the match to TRBD2 covers 11 bases. From germline, CDR1 is LNHDA and CDR2 SQIVND (reference sequence). The length of the CDR3 is 16 residues. The ends lost 5 bases at V and 1 base at J; junction bases unmatched: 5. The CDR3 bases are TGTGCCAGTAGTCCTATACTAGCGGGGGGCACAGATACGCAGTATTTT. Translated: CASSPILAGGTDTQYF.

The rearrangement links TRBV5-4 to TRBJ2-4; 8 bases map to TRBD1. Germline lookup yields CDR1 SGHNT and CDR2 YYREEE (reference sequence). CDR3 length: 13 amino acids. After removal of 3 bases from V and 7 bases from J, the junction contained 3 bases not matched to a gene. The CDR3 DNA reads TGTGCCAGCAGCTCGACAGGGGACAACATTCAGTACTTC. Residues: CASSSTGDNIQYF.

This clone was seen only a few times. The V gene is TRBV6-1, the J gene TRBJ2-3, with 9 bases identical to TRBD1. The CDR3 spans 17 residues. Trimming removed 3 bases from V and 1 base from J; junction bases left unmatched: 8. CDR1 and CDR2 (germline): MNHNS, SASEGT. DNA of the CDR3: TGTGCCAGCAGTGATTGGGACAGGGTCACCGGCACAGATACGCAGTATTTT. Its protein product is CASSDWDRVTGTDTQYF.

This clone has only one observation. The chain combines TRBV28 with TRBJ2-2, with no clear D. Germline assignment: CDR1 MDHEN and CDR2 SYDVKM. The CDR3 length is 14 residues. V gave up 7 bases and J gave up 2 bases, with 11 bases separating them. CDR3 DNA: TGTGCCAGCACCCTCCAGATAAACACCGGGGAGCTGTTTTTT. This translates into CASTLQINTGELFF.

The V call is TRBV7-2, the J call TRBJ2-3, with a tentative D call TRBD2 (5 bases). The CDR3 is 13 amino acids. Germline CDR1 is SGHTA and CDR2 is FQGNSA. With 1 base removed from V and 8 bases from J, the gap between germline ends came to 10 bases. The CDR3 is CASSLVSGGTQYF. DNA of the CDR3: TGTGCCAGCAGCTTAGTTTCAGGAGGTACGCAGTATTTT.

This clone was picked up a small number of times. The chain couples TRBV7-2 to TRBJ2-1; 9 bases fit TRBD1. V was pared by 6 bases and J by 9 bases, with 6 bases of the junction left unmatched. CDR3 length equals 13 residues. Germline V gene lookup returns CDR1 SGHTA and CDR2 FQGNSA. For the CDR3, the DNA is TGTGCCAGCAGGTATACAGGGGGCTTTGAGCAGTTCTTC. Its protein is CASRYTGGFEQFF. Complete variable domain (other parts from reference TRBV7-2 and TRBJ2-1): GAGVSQSPSNKVTEKGKDVELRCDPISGHTALYWYRQSLGQGLEFLIYFQGNSAPDKSGLPSDRFSAERTGGSVSTLTIQRTQQEDSAVYLCASRYTGGFEQFFGPGTRLTVL.

This chain links TRBV5-1 with TRBJ1-1; D gene unclear. The CDR3 spans 15 residues. V was pared by 5 bases and J by 2 bases, with 16 bases between. The germline gives CDR1 SGHRS, CDR2 YFSETQ. The CDR3 here is CASSVLGAANTEAFF. CDR3 in DNA: TGCGCCAGCAGTGTGTTGGGAGCAGCTAACACTGAAGCTTTCTTT.

The chain couples TRBV9 to TRBJ1-5; D remains unclear. Per germline, CDR1 SGDLS and CDR2 YYNGEE. There are 15 residues in the CDR3. Trimming removed 0 bases from V and 0 bases from J, with 7 bases in between. The CDR3 region has the DNA TGTGCCAGCAGCGTAGACCCCGGTAGCAATCAGCCCCAGCATTTT. This gives the protein CASSVDPGSNQPQHF.

The V and J genes are TRBV7-6 and TRBJ2-1, with D possibly matching TRBD2 (6 bases). The CDR3 has 13 residues. CDR1 and CDR2 (germline): SGHVS, FNYEAQ. V lost 5 bases and J lost 9, with 14 bases in between. The CDR3 region has the DNA TGTGCCAGCAGCCCGACTAGGTTTAGTGAGCAGTTCTTC. Its translation is CASSPTRFSEQFF.

The chain links TRBV6-5 to TRBJ1-3; D perhaps matches TRBD1 (6 bases). Germline V gives CDR1 MNHEY, CDR2 SVGAGI. Trimming cost V 6 bases and J 0 bases, with 9 bases left between them. CDR3 length equals 14 residues. The CDR3 bases are TGTGCCAGCAGGGACAGCTTCTCTGGAAACACCATATATTTT. It codes for CASRDSFSGNTIYF.

This clone was picked up a small number of times. This chain connects TRBV28 to TRBJ2-5, with D perhaps matching TRBD1 (6 bases). Germline values: CDR1 MDHEN, CDR2 SYDVKM. The V end was cut by 6 bases, the J end by 7 bases, with 15 bases between. The CDR3 runs 13 residues. As DNA, the CDR3 is TGTGCCAGCAGGTGGACAGTCGAAGTGACCCAGTACTTC. Protein sequence: CASRWTVEVTQYF.

The chain has TRBV28 and TRBJ1-2, with 8 positions matching TRBD1. This CDR3 region has 15 residues. Germline assignment: CDR1 MDHEN and CDR2 SYDVKM. The V gene end was trimmed by 6 bases and the J gene end by 8 bases; junction bases not matched to a gene: 14. The CDR3 DNA follows: TGTGCCAGCAGGAGGGGACCCAGGGGGCTGGACGGCTACACCTTC. As protein: CASRRGPRGLDGYTF.

This chain uses TRBV27 with TRBJ1-2, with 7 bases fitting TRBD1. This CDR3 region has 12 residues. The germline CDR1 and CDR2 sequences are MNHEY and SMNVEV (reference sequence). Trimming took 8 bases from V and 7 from J; bases not matched to a gene: 7. CDR3 loop: CASFSNRGGYTF. In nucleotides, the CDR3 is TGTGCCAGCTTTTCAAACAGGGGTGGCTACACCTTC.

V and J are TRBV27 and TRBJ1-1; D is unclear. This CDR3 has 14 residues. CDR1 is MNHEY, CDR2 SMNVEV, per germline (reference sequence). V was shortened by 7 bases and J by 4 bases, with 16 bases between the two germline ends. Here the CDR3 DNA reads TGTGCCAGCAATTTCGGAACGGGTGGCACTGAAGCTTTCTTT. It encodes CASNFGTGGTEAFF.

The chain links TRBV5-1 to TRBJ2-1, with D unclear. The germline V gene has CDR1 SGHRS and CDR2 YFSETQ. The CDR3 has 12 amino acids. Trimming removed 0 bases from V and 10 bases from J, with 8 bases in between. In DNA form, the CDR3 reads TGCGCCAGCAGCTTGGACCGGTCCGAGCAGTTCTTC. Amino acids: CASSLDRSEQFF.

The chain is built from TRBV6-5 and TRBJ2-5; D might be TRBD1 (5 bases). V was trimmed by 8 bases and J by 0 bases, leaving 7 bases between them. Per germline, CDR1 MNHEY and CDR2 SVGAGI. This CDR3 is 12 amino acids long. The CDR3 region has the DNA TGTGCCAGCTGGGGCGACCAAGAGACCCAGTACTTC. Protein: CASWGDQETQYF.

The rearrangement uses TRBV27 and TRBJ1-3; 10 nucleotides agree with TRBD1. Germline lookup yields CDR1 MNHEY and CDR2 SMNVEV (reference sequence). J was trimmed by 0 bases and V by 2 bases; bases with no gene match: 4. The length of the CDR3 is 17 residues. CDR3 in amino acids: CASSLTGTGASGNTIYF. DNA for the CDR3: TGTGCCAGCAGTTTAACCGGGACAGGGGCCTCTGGAAACACCATATATTTT.

The chain has TRBV7-3 and TRBJ2-7; 7 nucleotides align to TRBD2. From germline, CDR1 is SGHTA and CDR2 FQGTGA. This CDR3 is 13 amino acids long. V lost 10 bases, J lost 6 bases, and 12 bases stayed unmatched. CDR3 DNA sequence: TGTGCCATCACAAGCGGGACGTCCCTCGAGCAGTACTTC. Amino acids: CAITSGTSLEQYF.

This rearrangement joins TRBV4-1 to TRBJ2-7; no definite D call. CDR3 length: 13 residues. V was pared by 0 bases and J by 3 bases, with 6 bases between. Germline V gene data show CDR1 as MGHRA and CDR2 as YSYEKL. The CDR3 DNA follows: TGCGCCAGCAGCCAAGAACGGTTCTACGAGCAGTACTTC. Translating it yields CASSQERFYEQYF.

The rearrangement joins TRBV12-3 or TRBV12-4 to TRBJ2-2; maybe TRBD1 (5 bases). There are 13 residues in the CDR3. The V and J ends lost 6 bases and 6 bases respectively, with 11 bases between them. In nucleotides, the CDR3 is TGTGCCAGCAGGCGACAGAAACCCGGGGAGCTGTTTTTT. It yields the protein CASRRQKPGELFF.

The chain is built from TRBV5-4 and TRBJ2-7; D is ambiguous. Germline V gives CDR1 SGHNT, CDR2 YYREEE (reference sequence). The CDR3 contains 13 residues. Trimming stripped 0 bases from V and 1 base from J, with 5 bases between. For the CDR3, the DNA is TGTGCCAGCAGCTTGGTCGGGTCCTACGAGCAGTACTTC. This gives the protein CASSLVGSYEQYF.

The chain is built from TRBV9 and TRBJ2-3; D is undetermined. V was cut by 4 bases and J by 1 base, with 13 bases left in between. The CDR3 totals 15 residues. Germline V CDR1 and CDR2: SGDLS, YYNGEE. The CDR3 DNA reads as TGTGCCAGCAGCCCTCCACGACTTGGCACAGATACGCAGTATTTT. Amino acid sequence: CASSPPRLGTDTQYF. Full variable domain (rest looked up from reference TRBV9 and TRBJ2-3): DSGVTQTPKHLITATGQRVTLRCSPRSGDLSVYWYQQSLDQGLQFLIQYYNGEERAKGNILERFSAQQFPDLHSELNLSSLELGDSALYFCASSPPRLGTDTQYFGPGTRLTVL.

This clone was detected only a few times. The junction shows a germline mismatch at one end, possibly a read error. The chain combines TRBV6-2 or TRBV6-3 with TRBJ1-6; D is unresolved. This CDR3 comprises 16 residues. Per germline, CDR1 MNHEY and CDR2 SVGEGT. Here the CDR3 reads CASSTVGASNNSPLHF. CDR3 coding DNA: TGTGCCAGCAGTACGGTAGGAGCCTCCAATAATTCACCCCTCCACTTT.

This clone was counted ten times or more. V and J are TRBV27 and TRBJ1-5; D unclear. Trimming took off 4 bases at V and 6 bases at J, with 16 bases between the two ends. CDR3 length equals 15 residues. Per the germline V gene, CDR1 is MNHEY and CDR2 is SMNVEV (reference sequence). As DNA, the CDR3 is TGTGCCAGCAGTTCTCTCCCTTTCACTGGTCAGCCCCAGCATTTT. Translated: CASSSLPFTGQPQHF.

This chain connects TRBV10-3 to TRBJ2-7, with TRBD1 as a possible D gene (7 bases). Trimming left V 7 bases short and J 4 bases short, with 23 bases between. The germline CDR1 and CDR2 sequences are ENHRY and SYGVKD. The CDR3 length is 16 residues. The CDR3 loop reads CAITPQGGGVLYEQYF. The CDR3 DNA follows: TGTGCCATCACCCCCCAGGGGGGAGGAGTCCTATACGAGCAGTACTTC.

V gene TRBV28 combines with J gene TRBJ1-6; unclear D gene. This CDR3 contains 15 residues. Trimming took off 6 bases at V and 0 bases at J, with 9 bases between the two ends. CDR1 is MDHEN and CDR2 is SYDVKM in the germline V gene. Here the CDR3 reads CASRLGSSYNSPLHF. The CDR3 nucleotides read TGTGCCAGCAGGTTGGGGAGCTCCTATAATTCACCCCTCCACTTT. Filled out from reference TRBV28 and TRBJ1-6, the complete variable domain reads DVKVTQSSRYLVKRTGEKVFLECVQDMDHENMFWYRQDPGLGLRLIYFSYDVKMKEKGDIPEGYSVSREKKERFSLILESASTNQTSMYLCASRLGSSYNSPLHFGNGTRLTVT.

The chain uses TRBV4-3 and TRBJ1-2; 8 bases are shared with TRBD1. Germline trimming cut 3 bases from V and 4 bases from J; bases unmatched to any gene: 7. The CDR3 is 15 amino acids. Germline CDR1 is LGHNA and CDR2 is YSLEER. The CDR3 bases are TGCGCCAGCAGCCAGGACAGGGTTGGGAGCTATGGCTACACCTTC. Amino acids: CASSQDRVGSYGYTF.